The clone carrying this TCR beta chain was seen just once. Sequenced by immunoSEQ multiplex PCR; TCRdb stores in-frame clones only, minus some. The table includes 160,000 or so clones, 84% detected once. The sample originates from a study of blood T cell repertoires in COVID-19. Input material: peripheral blood. The source is a woman aged 50 to 60 with acute or convalescent COVID-19.

CDR3 DNA sequence: TGTGCCAGTAGTAACCCGGTGAACACTGAAGCTTTCTTT. Translating gives CASSNPVNTEAFF. The chain has TRBV19 and TRBJ1-1; D unclear. V lost 4 bases to trimming and J lost 0 bases, with 6 bases between them. This CDR3 comprises 13 residues. CDR1 is LNHDA, CDR2 SQIVND, per germline (reference sequence).